Listed below are T cell receptor beta chains from one sample, sequenced in a study of control samples from healthy donors and cancer patients. Some clones are missing from TCRdb's copy, which holds only in-frame ones; the method was immunoSEQ multiplex PCR. The sample has approximately 160,000 clones, 85% to 95% seen once. Sequences were obtained from blood. The receptors stem from a woman aged 18-29 years in good health. The conserved cysteine and the conserved F or W are not part of the CDR3 here. D genes are given only for firm matches.

j_call: TRBJ2-7; v_call: TRBV7-2; d_call: TRBD2; cdr3_aa: ASSLAASGRTYEQY
j_call: TRBJ2-5; v_call: TRBV7-8; d_call: .; cdr3_aa: ASSLRGETQY
j_call: TRBJ2-3; v_call: TRBV29-1; d_call: .; cdr3_aa: SVEVSRAADTQY
j_call: TRBJ2-7; v_call: TRBV6-2/TRBV6-3; d_call: .; cdr3_aa: ASSRLSLLRTHEQY
j_call: TRBJ2-7; v_call: TRBV5-5; d_call: .; cdr3_aa: ASSLGRPYEQY
j_call: TRBJ1-1; v_call: TRBV7-3; d_call: TRBD1; cdr3_aa: ASSRTGTGGAEAF
j_call: TRBJ2-3; v_call: TRBV6-2/TRBV6-3; d_call: .; cdr3_aa: ASSWAGTNRGDTQY
j_call: TRBJ1-2; v_call: TRBV6-2/TRBV6-3; d_call: .; cdr3_aa: ASSPGNSNYGYT
j_call: TRBJ1-2; v_call: TRBV6-5; d_call: .; cdr3_aa: ASSYGAGWGYT
j_call: TRBJ2-7; v_call: TRBV28; d_call: .; cdr3_aa: ASSRTYEQY
j_call: TRBJ1-5; v_call: TRBV19; d_call: TRBD1; cdr3_aa: ASTSGTGLVQPQH
j_call: TRBJ1-6; v_call: TRBV19; d_call: .; cdr3_aa: ASSAQNFYNSPLH
j_call: TRBJ2-1; v_call: TRBV18; d_call: TRBD2; cdr3_aa: ASSPGLSTYNEQF
j_call: TRBJ2-7; v_call: TRBV5-1; d_call: .; cdr3_aa: ASSLYQTTYEQY
j_call: TRBJ2-3; v_call: TRBV28; d_call: .; cdr3_aa: ASRHDPGRPPDTQY
j_call: TRBJ1-5; v_call: TRBV27; d_call: .; cdr3_aa: ASGHRVGQPQH
j_call: TRBJ2-1; v_call: TRBV4-3; d_call: .; cdr3_aa: ASSLRVGGNEQF
j_call: TRBJ2-7; v_call: TRBV19; d_call: .; cdr3_aa: ASSLQSSYEQY
j_call: TRBJ1-6; v_call: TRBV11-2; d_call: .; cdr3_aa: ASSFTSGVASPLH
j_call: TRBJ1-1; v_call: TRBV10-2; d_call: TRBD1; cdr3_aa: ASSGLPGQPNTEAF
j_call: TRBJ2-7; v_call: TRBV12-2; d_call: .; cdr3_aa: ASRSDKTSSEVDEQY
j_call: TRBJ1-1; v_call: TRBV28; d_call: .; cdr3_aa: ASSLIENREAF
j_call: TRBJ1-2; v_call: TRBV6-5; d_call: TRBD1; cdr3_aa: ASSNRGTQDGYT
j_call: TRBJ2-3; v_call: TRBV9; d_call: TRBD2; cdr3_aa: ASSAGAGGQRDTQY
j_call: TRBJ2-3; v_call: TRBV5-1; d_call: TRBD1; cdr3_aa: ASSLGQGADTQY
j_call: TRBJ2-5; v_call: TRBV28; d_call: .; cdr3_aa: ASSLAKETQY
j_call: TRBJ1-4; v_call: TRBV6-1; d_call: TRBD1; cdr3_aa: ASSEPGQDLAEKLF
j_call: TRBJ1-5; v_call: TRBV19; d_call: TRBD1; cdr3_aa: ASSMGGTGGVQPQH
j_call: TRBJ2-3; v_call: TRBV6-5; d_call: TRBD1; cdr3_aa: ASRGTGGVADTQY